These T cell receptor beta chains were read from a single sample in a study of blood T cell repertoires in COVID-19. Sequencing was performed with immunoSEQ multiplex PCR; in TCRdb, only in-frame clones are kept and a portion is missing. The sample has 89,000 or so clones; 86% are singletons. Sequencing was performed on peripheral blood. These receptors came from a man aged 45-65 years with active COVID-19. The CDR3 runs from the conserved cysteine through the conserved F or W. Fields, in order: CDR3 protein, CDR3 DNA, J gene, D gene, clone size, CDR3 length, V gene. The D gene is left open where the match is weak. The size field is filled for only some rows; it gives once, few, many or a size class.

cdr3_aa: CASSYSTGVGETQYF
cdr3_nt: TGTGCCAGCAGTTACTCGACAGGGGTGGGCGAGACCCAGTACTTC
j_call: TRBJ2-5
d_call: TRBD1
clone_size: NA
cdr3_length: 15
v_call: TRBV6-5

cdr3_aa: CASSGQEYNSPLHF
cdr3_nt: TGTGCCAGCAGCGGGCAAGAGTATAATTCACCCCTCCACTTT
j_call: TRBJ1-6
d_call: NA
clone_size: NA
cdr3_length: 14
v_call: TRBV13

cdr3_aa: CASSPPSGNYGYTF
cdr3_nt: TGTGCCAGCTCACCACCTTCGGGGAACTATGGCTACACCTTC
j_call: TRBJ1-2
d_call: NA
clone_size: few
cdr3_length: 14
v_call: TRBV18

cdr3_aa: CASSRPGGEGTYEQYF
cdr3_nt: TGTGCCAGCTCACGACCTGGGGGGGAGGGGACCTACGAGCAGTACTTC
j_call: TRBJ2-7
d_call: TRBD2
clone_size: NA
cdr3_length: 16
v_call: TRBV18

cdr3_aa: CASSSFTRTGGLKTF
cdr3_nt: TGTGCCAGCAGCTCGTTTACTCGGACAGGCGGGCTAAAGACCTTC
j_call: TRBJ1-2
d_call: TRBD1
clone_size: NA
cdr3_length: 15
v_call: TRBV7-2

cdr3_aa: CASSGGQGYQETQYF
cdr3_nt: TGTGCCAGCAGTGGGGGACAGGGGTACCAAGAGACCCAGTACTTC
j_call: TRBJ2-5
d_call: TRBD1
clone_size: NA
cdr3_length: 15
v_call: TRBV2

cdr3_aa: CASSFGVPQPQHF
cdr3_nt: TGTGCCAGCAGTTTTGGAGTTCCTCAGCCCCAGCATTTT
j_call: TRBJ1-5
d_call: NA
clone_size: NA
cdr3_length: 13
v_call: TRBV28

cdr3_aa: CAIRDAGLAATDTQYF
cdr3_nt: TGTGCCATCAGGGACGCGGGACTAGCGGCCACAGATACGCAGTATTTT
j_call: TRBJ2-3
d_call: TRBD2
clone_size: NA
cdr3_length: 16
v_call: TRBV10-3

cdr3_aa: CARSLEEREGRPRDTQYF
cdr3_nt: TGTGCCAGAAGCCTGGAGGAGCGGGAGGGCCGGCCCAGAGATACGCAGTATTTT
j_call: TRBJ2-3
d_call: TRBD2
clone_size: NA
cdr3_length: 18
v_call: TRBV5-3

cdr3_aa: CASAGGHSYGYTF
cdr3_nt: TGTGCTTCGGCCGGGGGGCATAGCTATGGCTACACCTTC
j_call: TRBJ1-2
d_call: NA
clone_size: NA
cdr3_length: 13
v_call: TRBV9

cdr3_aa: CASSLLASHSYEQYF
cdr3_nt: TGTGCCAGCAGTTTGCTAGCGAGTCACTCCTACGAGCAGTACTTC
j_call: TRBJ2-7
d_call: NA
clone_size: NA
cdr3_length: 15
v_call: TRBV6-5

cdr3_aa: CASSLRTGLTDTQYF
cdr3_nt: TGTGCCAGCAGTTTACGGACAGGGCTAACAGATACGCAGTATTTT
j_call: TRBJ2-3
d_call: TRBD1
clone_size: once
cdr3_length: 15
v_call: TRBV6-4

cdr3_aa: CASTLTGSHEQYF
cdr3_nt: TGTGCCAGCACTCTGACAGGGTCCCACGAGCAGTACTTC
j_call: TRBJ2-7
d_call: TRBD1
clone_size: NA
cdr3_length: 13
v_call: TRBV7-9

cdr3_aa: CASSQAPRVPEAFF
cdr3_nt: TGCGCCAGCAGCCAAGCCCCGAGGGTACCTGAAGCTTTCTTT
j_call: TRBJ1-1
d_call: NA
clone_size: NA
cdr3_length: 14
v_call: TRBV4-3